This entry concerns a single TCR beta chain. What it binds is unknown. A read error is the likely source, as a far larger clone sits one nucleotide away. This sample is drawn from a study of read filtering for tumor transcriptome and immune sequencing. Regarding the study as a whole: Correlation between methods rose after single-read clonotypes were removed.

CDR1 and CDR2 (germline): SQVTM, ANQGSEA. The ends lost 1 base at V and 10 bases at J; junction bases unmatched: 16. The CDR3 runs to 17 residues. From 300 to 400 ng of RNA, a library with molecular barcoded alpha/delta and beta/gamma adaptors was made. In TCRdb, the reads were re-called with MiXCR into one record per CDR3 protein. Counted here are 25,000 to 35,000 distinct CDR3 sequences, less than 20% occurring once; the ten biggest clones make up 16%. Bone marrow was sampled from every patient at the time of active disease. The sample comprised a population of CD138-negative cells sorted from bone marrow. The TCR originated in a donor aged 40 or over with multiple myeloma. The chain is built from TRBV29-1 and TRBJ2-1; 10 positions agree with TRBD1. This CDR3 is CSVEVGGADRGAYEQFF. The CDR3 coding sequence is TGCAGCGTTGAAGTGGGCGGTGCGGACAGGGGGGCCTACGAGCAGTTCTTC.